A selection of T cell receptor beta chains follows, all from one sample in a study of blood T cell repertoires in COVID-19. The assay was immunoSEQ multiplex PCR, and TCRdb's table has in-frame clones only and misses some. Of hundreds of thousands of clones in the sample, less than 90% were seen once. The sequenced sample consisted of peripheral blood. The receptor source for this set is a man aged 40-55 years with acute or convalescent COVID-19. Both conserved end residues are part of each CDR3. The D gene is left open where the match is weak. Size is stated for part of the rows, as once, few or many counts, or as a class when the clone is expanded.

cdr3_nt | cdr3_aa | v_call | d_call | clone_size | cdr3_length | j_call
TGTGCCAGTAGAGCCAACAGAAACAATGAGCAGTTCTTC | CASRANRNNEQFF | TRBV19 | - | - | 13 | TRBJ2-1
TGCGCCAGCAGAAGAGCAGGGATCGGGCAGCCCCAGCATTTT | CASRRAGIGQPQHF | TRBV4-1 | - | few | 14 | TRBJ1-5
TGTGCCAGCTCCTTCAGGGGTGGAAGCACTGAAGCTTTCTTT | CASSFRGGSTEAFF | TRBV28 | - | - | 14 | TRBJ1-1
TGTGCCAGCAGCGGGACAGGGTATAGCAATCAGCCCCAGCATTTT | CASSGTGYSNQPQHF | TRBV6-5 | TRBD1 | - | 15 | TRBJ1-5
TGTGCCAGCATCCCGGACAGCAACAATGAGCAGTTCTTC | CASIPDSNNEQFF | TRBV7-2 | - | - | 13 | TRBJ2-1
TGTGCCAGCAGCTTAGTTGTACGGGGGACCCAGTACTTC | CASSLVVRGTQYF | TRBV7-9 | - | - | 13 | TRBJ2-5
TGCGCCAGCAGCCAAGACCACAGCTCTGGGGCCAACGTCCTGACTTTC | CASSQDHSSGANVLTF | TRBV4-3 | - | - | 16 | TRBJ2-6
TGTGCCAGCAGCACCACAGGGGTCACTGAAGCTTTCTTT | CASSTTGVTEAFF | TRBV27 | TRBD1 | - | 13 | TRBJ1-1
TGTGCCAGCAGCTTACCCGCAGGACAGTACTTC | CASSLPAGQYF | TRBV7-9 | - | - | 11 | TRBJ2-7
TGTGCCAGCAGCTTAGTGGCTAGCGGGACAGATACGCAGTATTTT | CASSLVASGTDTQYF | TRBV7-2 | TRBD2 | - | 15 | TRBJ2-3
TGTGCCTGGAGTGAAACGCTAGGTTATGGCTACACCTTC | CAWSETLGYGYTF | TRBV30 | - | - | 13 | TRBJ1-2
TGTGCCAGCAGCCTAGAATACCATATGACTTCCCTCCACTTT | CASSLEYHMTSLHF | TRBV14 | - | - | 14 | TRBJ1-6
TGTGCCAGCAGTTTCCCGGTAAATGGCTACACCTTC | CASSFPVNGYTF | TRBV12-3/TRBV12-4 | - | - | 12 | TRBJ1-2
TGCAGCGTTGGAAAAAGAGGCTACGAGCAGTACTTC | CSVGKRGYEQYF | TRBV29-1 | - | - | 12 | TRBJ2-7
TGTGCCATCAGCAGAGGGACAGTTTCAACTGGAGGCTACACCTTC | CAISRGTVSTGGYTF | TRBV10-3 | TRBD1 | - | 15 | TRBJ1-2
TGTGCCAGCAGTTACTCTGCCAGGGCGGATCAGCCCCAGCATTTT | CASSYSARADQPQHF | TRBV6-5 | - | - | 15 | TRBJ1-5
TGCGCCAGCAGCCCGGGACAGGGGGCGGGGGAGACCCAGTACTTC | CASSPGQGAGETQYF | TRBV5-1 | TRBD1 | - | 15 | TRBJ2-5
TGTGCCAGCAGTTACGGTAGGACTAGCGGGGGGGCATCCTACAATGAGCAGTTCTTC | CASSYGRTSGGASYNEQFF | TRBV11-2 | TRBD2 | - | 19 | TRBJ2-1
TGTGCCAGCTCACCCCGGACTAGCGGGAGGGGTTACAATGAGCAGTTCTTC | CASSPRTSGRGYNEQFF | TRBV18 | TRBD2 | - | 17 | TRBJ2-1
TGTGCCAGCAGTGACCCTCTCAATGAGCAGTTCTTC | CASSDPLNEQFF | TRBV6-4 | - | - | 12 | TRBJ2-1
TGTGCCAGCTCTCCCAGAGAAAGCGGGGGGGCTGCCGATACGCAGTATTTT | CASSPRESGGAADTQYF | TRBV18 | TRBD2 | - | 17 | TRBJ2-3
TGTGCCAGAAGCGGGACAGTTAAGACCCAGTACTTC | CARSGTVKTQYF | TRBV5-3 | TRBD1 | - | 12 | TRBJ2-5
TGTGCCAGCAGTTACTCGAACACGAATGAAAAACTGTTTTTT | CASSYSNTNEKLFF | TRBV6-2/TRBV6-3 | - | - | 14 | TRBJ1-4
TGTGCCAGCAGCGTGGGACTAGCGGGAACCTACGAGCAGTACTTC | CASSVGLAGTYEQYF | TRBV9 | TRBD2 | - | 15 | TRBJ2-7
TGTGCCAGCAGCCATAGCTCCTACGAGCAGTACTTC | CASSHSSYEQYF | TRBV7-3 | - | - | 12 | TRBJ2-7